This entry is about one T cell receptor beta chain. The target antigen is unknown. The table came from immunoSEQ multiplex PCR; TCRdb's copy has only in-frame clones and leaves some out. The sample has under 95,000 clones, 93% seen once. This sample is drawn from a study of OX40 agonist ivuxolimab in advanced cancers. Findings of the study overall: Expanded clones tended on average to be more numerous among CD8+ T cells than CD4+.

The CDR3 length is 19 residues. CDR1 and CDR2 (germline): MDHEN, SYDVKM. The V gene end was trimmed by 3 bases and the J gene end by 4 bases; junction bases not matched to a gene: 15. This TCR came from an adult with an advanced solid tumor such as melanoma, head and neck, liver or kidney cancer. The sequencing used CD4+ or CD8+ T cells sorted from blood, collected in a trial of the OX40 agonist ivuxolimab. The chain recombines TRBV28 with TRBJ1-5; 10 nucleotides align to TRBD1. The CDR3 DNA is TGTGCCAGCAGTTTCGCCTACCGGGACAGGGGAGGGAGTAATCAGCCCCAGCATTTT. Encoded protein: CASSFAYRDRGGSNQPQHF.